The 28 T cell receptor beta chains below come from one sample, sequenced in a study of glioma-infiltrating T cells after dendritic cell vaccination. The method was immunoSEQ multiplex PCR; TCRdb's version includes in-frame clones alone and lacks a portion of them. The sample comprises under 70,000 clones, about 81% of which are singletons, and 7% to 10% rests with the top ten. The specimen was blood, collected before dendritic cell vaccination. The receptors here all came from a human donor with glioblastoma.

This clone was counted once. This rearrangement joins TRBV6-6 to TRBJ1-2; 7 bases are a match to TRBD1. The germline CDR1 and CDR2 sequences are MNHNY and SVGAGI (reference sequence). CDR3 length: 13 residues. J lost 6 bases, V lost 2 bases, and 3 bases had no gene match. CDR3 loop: CASSYKTGNGYTF. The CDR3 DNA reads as TGTGCCAGCAGTTACAAGACAGGGAATGGCTACACCTTC.

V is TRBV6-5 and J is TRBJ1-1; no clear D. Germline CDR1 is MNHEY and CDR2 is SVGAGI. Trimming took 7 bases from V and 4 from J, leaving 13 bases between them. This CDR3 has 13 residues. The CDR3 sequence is CASTSILSTEAFF. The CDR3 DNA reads TGTGCCAGCACATCGATCCTGAGCACTGAAGCTTTCTTT.

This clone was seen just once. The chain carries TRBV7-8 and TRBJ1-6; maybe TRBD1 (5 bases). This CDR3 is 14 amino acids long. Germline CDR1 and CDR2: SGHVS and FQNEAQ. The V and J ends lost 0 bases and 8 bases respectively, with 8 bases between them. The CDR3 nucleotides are TGTGCCAGCAGCTTAGCAGGGGCCCATTCACCCCTCCACTTT. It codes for CASSLAGAHSPLHF.

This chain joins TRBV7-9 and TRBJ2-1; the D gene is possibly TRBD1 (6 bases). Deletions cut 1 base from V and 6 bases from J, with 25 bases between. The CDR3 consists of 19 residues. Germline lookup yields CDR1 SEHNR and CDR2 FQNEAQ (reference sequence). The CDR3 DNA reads TGTGCCAGCAGCTTAGGGCAGGGGTTAAGGTCGGGATCCCGCAATGAGCAGTTCTTC. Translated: CASSLGQGLRSGSRNEQFF.

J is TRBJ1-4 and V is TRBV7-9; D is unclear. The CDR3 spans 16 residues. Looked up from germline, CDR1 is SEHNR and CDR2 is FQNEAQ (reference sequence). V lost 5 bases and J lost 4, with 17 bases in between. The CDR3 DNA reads TGTGCCAGCAGCCCAACCCCCAGCGCCCTTAATGAAAAACTGTTTTTT. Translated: CASSPTPSALNEKLFF.

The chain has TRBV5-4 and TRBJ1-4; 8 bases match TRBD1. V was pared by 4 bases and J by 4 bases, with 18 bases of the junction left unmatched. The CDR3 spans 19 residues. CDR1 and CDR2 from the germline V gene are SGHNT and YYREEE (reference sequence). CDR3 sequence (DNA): TGTGCCAGCAGCCGGGGCTTGACAGGGGACTTACCCGATAATGAAAAACTGTTTTTT. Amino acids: CASSRGLTGDLPDNEKLFF.

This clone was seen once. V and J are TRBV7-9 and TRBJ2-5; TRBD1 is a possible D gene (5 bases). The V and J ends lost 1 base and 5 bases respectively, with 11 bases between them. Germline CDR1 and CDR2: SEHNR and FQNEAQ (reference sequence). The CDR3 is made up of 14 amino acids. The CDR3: CASSLVWGPETQYF. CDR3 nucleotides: TGTGCCAGCAGCTTAGTGTGGGGCCCTGAGACCCAGTACTTC.

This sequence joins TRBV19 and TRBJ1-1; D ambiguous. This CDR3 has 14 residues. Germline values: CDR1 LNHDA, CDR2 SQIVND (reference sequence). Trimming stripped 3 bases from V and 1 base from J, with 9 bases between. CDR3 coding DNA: TGTGCCAGTAGTATTGGTCAGGAGAACACTGAAGCTTTCTTT. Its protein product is CASSIGQENTEAFF.

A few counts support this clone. CDR3 residues: CASRGTGGAYEQYF. The DNA of the CDR3 is TGTGCCAGCAGAGGGACAGGGGGGGCCTACGAGCAGTACTTC. The rearrangement uses TRBV11-2 and TRBJ2-5, with TRBD1 matching 11 bases. The end of the DNA aligns better with TRBJ2-7, so the J call may be wrong. The CDR3 has 14 amino acids. Germline values: CDR1 SGHAT, CDR2 FQNNGV.

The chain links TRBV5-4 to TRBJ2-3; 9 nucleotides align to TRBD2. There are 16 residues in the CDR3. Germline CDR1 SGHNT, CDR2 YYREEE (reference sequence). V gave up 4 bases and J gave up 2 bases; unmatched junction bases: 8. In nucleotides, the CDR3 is TGTGCCAGCAGCCCAGGGACTAGCCGGATCACAGATACGCAGTATTTT. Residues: CASSPGTSRITDTQYF.

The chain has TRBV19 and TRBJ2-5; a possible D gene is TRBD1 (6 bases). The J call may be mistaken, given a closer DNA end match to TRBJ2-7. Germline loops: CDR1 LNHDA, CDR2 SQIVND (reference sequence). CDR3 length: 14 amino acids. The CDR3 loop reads CASSIRDNSYEQYF. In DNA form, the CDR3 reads TGTGCCAGTAGTATCCGGGACAACTCCTACGAGCAGTACTTC.

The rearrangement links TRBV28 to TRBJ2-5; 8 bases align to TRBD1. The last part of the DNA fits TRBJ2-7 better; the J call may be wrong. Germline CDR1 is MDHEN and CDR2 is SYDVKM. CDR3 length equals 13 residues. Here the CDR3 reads CASRDRSAYEQYF. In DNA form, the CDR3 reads TGTGCCAGCCGGGACAGGTCTGCCTACGAGCAGTACTTC.

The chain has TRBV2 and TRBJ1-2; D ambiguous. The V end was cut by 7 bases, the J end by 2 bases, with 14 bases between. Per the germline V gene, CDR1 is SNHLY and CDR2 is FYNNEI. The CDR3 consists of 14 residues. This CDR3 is CASNEGDGNYGYTF. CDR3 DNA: TGTGCCAGCAACGAGGGAGACGGGAACTATGGCTACACCTTC. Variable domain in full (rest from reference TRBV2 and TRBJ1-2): EPEVTQTPSHQVTQMGQEVILRCVPISNHLYFYWYRQILGQKVEFLVSFYNNEISEKSEIFDDQFSVERPDGSNFTLKIRSTKLEDSAMYFCASNEGDGNYGYTFGSGTRLTVV.

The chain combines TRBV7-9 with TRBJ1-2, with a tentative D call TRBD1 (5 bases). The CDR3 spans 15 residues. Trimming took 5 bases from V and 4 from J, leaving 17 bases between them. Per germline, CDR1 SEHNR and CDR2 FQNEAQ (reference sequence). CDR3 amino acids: CASSLPPPGPYGYTF. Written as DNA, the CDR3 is TGTGCCAGCAGCCTCCCTCCCCCAGGGCCCTATGGCTACACCTTC. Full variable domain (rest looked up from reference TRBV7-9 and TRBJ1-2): DTGVSQNPRHKITKRGQNVTFRCDPISEHNRLYWYRQTLGQGPEFLTYFQNEAQLEKSRLLSDRFSAERPKGSFSTLEIQRTEQGDSAMYLCASSLPPPGPYGYTFGSGTRLTVV.

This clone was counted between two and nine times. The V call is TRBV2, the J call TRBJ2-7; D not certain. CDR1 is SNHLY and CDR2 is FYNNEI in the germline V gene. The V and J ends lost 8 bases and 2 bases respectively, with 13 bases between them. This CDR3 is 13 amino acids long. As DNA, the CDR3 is TGTGCCAGCGCCCCTCCAGTGCCCTACGAGCAGTACTTC. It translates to CASAPPVPYEQYF.

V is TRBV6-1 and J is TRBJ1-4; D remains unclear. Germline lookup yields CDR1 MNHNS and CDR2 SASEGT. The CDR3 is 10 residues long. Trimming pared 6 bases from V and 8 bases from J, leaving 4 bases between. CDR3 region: CASRREKLFF. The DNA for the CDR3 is TGTGCCAGCAGGCGGGAAAAACTGTTTTTT.

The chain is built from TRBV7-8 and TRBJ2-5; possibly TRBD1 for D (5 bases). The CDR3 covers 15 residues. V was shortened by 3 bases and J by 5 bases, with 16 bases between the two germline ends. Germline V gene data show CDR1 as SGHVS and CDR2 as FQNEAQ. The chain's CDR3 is CASSFRARPGETQYF. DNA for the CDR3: TGTGCCAGCAGCTTCCGGGCCCGCCCAGGGGAGACCCAGTACTTC.

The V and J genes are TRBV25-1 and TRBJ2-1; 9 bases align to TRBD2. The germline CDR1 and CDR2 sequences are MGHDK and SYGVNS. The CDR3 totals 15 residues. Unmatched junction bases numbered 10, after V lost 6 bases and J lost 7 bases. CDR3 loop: CASRVTSGPTNEQFF. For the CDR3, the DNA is TGTGCCAGCAGGGTGACTAGCGGTCCCACTAATGAGCAGTTCTTC.

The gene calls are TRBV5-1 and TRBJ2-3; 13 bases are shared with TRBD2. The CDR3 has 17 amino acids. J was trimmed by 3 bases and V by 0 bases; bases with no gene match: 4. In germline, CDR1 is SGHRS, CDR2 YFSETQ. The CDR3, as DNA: TGCGCCAGCAGCTTGGGGCCGACTAGCGGGGGGACAGATACGCAGTATTTT. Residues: CASSLGPTSGGTDTQYF.

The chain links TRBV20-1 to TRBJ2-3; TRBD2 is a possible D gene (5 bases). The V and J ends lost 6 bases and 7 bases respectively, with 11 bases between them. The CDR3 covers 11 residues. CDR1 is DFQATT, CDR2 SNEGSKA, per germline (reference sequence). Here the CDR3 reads CSAFFGNTQYF. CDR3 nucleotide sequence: TGCAGTGCCTTTTTCGGGAATACGCAGTATTTT.

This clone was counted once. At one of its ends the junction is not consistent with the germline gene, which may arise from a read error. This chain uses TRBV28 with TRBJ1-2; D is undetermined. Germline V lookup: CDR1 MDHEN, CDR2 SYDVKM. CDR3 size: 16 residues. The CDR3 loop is CASSSIPDGAKYGYTF. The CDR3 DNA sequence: TGTGCCAGCAGTTCCATCCCCGACGGAGCTAAGTATGGCTACACCTTC.

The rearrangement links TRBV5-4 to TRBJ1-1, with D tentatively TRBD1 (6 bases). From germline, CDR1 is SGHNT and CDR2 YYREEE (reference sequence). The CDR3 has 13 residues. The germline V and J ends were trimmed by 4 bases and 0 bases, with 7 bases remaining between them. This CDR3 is CASSNRVNTEAFF. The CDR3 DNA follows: TGTGCCAGCAGCAACAGGGTGAACACTGAAGCTTTCTTT.

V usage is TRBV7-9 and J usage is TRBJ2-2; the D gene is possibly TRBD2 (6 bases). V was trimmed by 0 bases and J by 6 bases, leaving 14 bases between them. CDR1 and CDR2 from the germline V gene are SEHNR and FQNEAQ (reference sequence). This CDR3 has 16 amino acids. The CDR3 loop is CASSLAPVSGAGELFF. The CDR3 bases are TGTGCCAGCAGCTTAGCCCCCGTTTCGGGGGCCGGGGAGCTGTTTTTT.

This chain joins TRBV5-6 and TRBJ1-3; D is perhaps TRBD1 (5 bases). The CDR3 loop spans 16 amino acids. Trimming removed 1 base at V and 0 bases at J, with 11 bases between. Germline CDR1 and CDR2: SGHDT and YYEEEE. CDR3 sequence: CASSLQGLTSGNTIYF. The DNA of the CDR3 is TGTGCCAGCAGCTTGCAGGGATTAACCTCTGGAAACACCATATATTTT.

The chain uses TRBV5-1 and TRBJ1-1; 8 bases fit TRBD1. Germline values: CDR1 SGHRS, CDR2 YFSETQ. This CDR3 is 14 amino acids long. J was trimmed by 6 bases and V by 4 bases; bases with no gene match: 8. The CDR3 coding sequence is TGCGCCAGCAGCCTAAGACAGGGGAAGGCTGAAGCTTTCTTT. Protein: CASSLRQGKAEAFF.

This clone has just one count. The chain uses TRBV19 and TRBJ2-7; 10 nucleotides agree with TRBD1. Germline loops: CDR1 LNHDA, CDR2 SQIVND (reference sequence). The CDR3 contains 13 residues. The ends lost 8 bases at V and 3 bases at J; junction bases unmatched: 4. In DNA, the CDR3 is TGTGCCAGTGAGGACAGGGGGAGCTACGAGCAGTACTTC. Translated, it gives CASEDRGSYEQYF.

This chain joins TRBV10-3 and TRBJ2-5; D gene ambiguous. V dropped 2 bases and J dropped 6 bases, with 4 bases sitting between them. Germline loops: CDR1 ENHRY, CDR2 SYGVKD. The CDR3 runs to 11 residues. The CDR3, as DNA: TGTGCCATCAGTGAGGAGCAGACCCAGTACTTC. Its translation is CAISEEQTQYF.

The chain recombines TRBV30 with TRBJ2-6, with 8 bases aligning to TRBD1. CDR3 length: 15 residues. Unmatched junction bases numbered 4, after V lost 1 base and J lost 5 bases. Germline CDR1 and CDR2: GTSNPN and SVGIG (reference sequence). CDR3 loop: CAWSGTGSWANVLTF. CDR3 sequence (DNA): TGTGCCTGGAGTGGGACAGGGAGCTGGGCCAACGTCCTGACTTTC.